The T cell receptor beta chain under discussion was sequenced for a study of healthy donors' naive CD4 and CD8 T cells. Study summary: Three donor age groups were sampled: 20-25, 40-50 and 60-70 years; half female.

TCR libraries were built from approximately 490 ng of total RNA by linear amplification. In TCRdb, the reads were re-called with MiXCR into one record per CDR3 protein. The table records approximately 200,000 distinct CDR3 sequences, about four fifths of them present only once. Unmatched junction bases numbered 6, after V lost 3 bases and J lost 7 bases. Germline V gene lookup returns CDR1 KGHSH and CDR2 LQKENI. The CDR3 consists of 14 residues. The chain has TRBV18 and TRBJ1-1; 9 bases line up with TRBD1. This clonotype was obtained from a pool of human donors in good health; the sample pools cells from several healthy donors. The sequencing sample was made of naive CD4+ and CD8+ T cells sorted from blood, pooled from several donors. The CDR3 DNA reads as TGTGCCAGCTCACCCGAGGACAGGGGATTTGAAGCTTTCTTT. Its translation is CASSPEDRGFEAFF.